This TCR beta chain was sequenced during a study of T cells in localized non-small cell lung cancer. Study-level points and caveats: Uninvolved adjacent lung had the highest recorded T cell clonality, with tumor below it. Adjacent lung tissue had a median about 50 of the top 100 clones found in the tumor.

V was pared by 1 base and J by 2 bases, with 6 bases between. CDR1 SGHTA and CDR2 FQGNSA come from the germline V gene. The CDR3 is 14 residues long. In the case of this clone: Its antigen is unknown.

Sequenced by immunoSEQ multiplex PCR; TCRdb stores in-frame clones only, minus some. There are roughly 17,000 clones in the sample; 65% to 85% occur only once, and just under 35% lies in the top ten. The origin of this receptor is a male donor at least 60 years old with stage III lung adenocarcinoma. Sequences were derived from peripheral blood, sampled before any cancer treatment. The chain carries TRBV7-2 and TRBJ1-3; D not certain. CDR3 sequence (DNA): TGTGCCAGCAGCTTAGTAGCGGCTGGAAACACCATATATTTT. Protein: CASSLVAAGNTIYF.